Presented here are 27 T cell receptor beta chains from one specimen sequenced in a study of control samples from healthy donors and cancer patients (dated by TCRdb to 2018 to 2020). Library construction relied on the immunoSEQ multiplex PCR assay. In TCRdb, the immuneACCESS table is reduced to in-frame sequences with V and J assigned. These tables do not hold every clone; where another copy was compared, an unresolved V gene accounts for under half, and the others remain unexplained. The table for this sample lists about 140,000 clones; about 90% of them were counted only once. 5.5% to 9% of the sample belongs to the ten largest clones. Sequenced: blood. The receptors derive from a man in his late teens or twenties in good health.

The chain employs TRBV3-1 (or the pseudogene TRBV3-2) and TRBJ1-1; D is uncertain. Trimming left V 0 bases short and J 11 bases short, with 10 bases between. This CDR3 is built from 12 residues. Germline V gene data show CDR1 as LGHDT and CDR2 as YNNKEL (reference sequence). The DNA for the CDR3 is TGTGCCAGCAGCCAAGAGGGAGGGAACGCTTTCTTT. It translates to CASSQEGGNAFF.

The chain carries TRBV18 and TRBJ2-7, with TRBD1 as a possible D gene (6 bases). This CDR3 contains 14 residues. Germline CDR1 is KGHSH and CDR2 is LQKENI. Trimming left V 3 bases short and J 7 bases short, with 16 bases between. The CDR3 DNA reads as TGTGCCAGCTCACCTAAAGAAGACAGGACGGAGCAGTACTTC. Its protein is CASSPKEDRTEQYF.

V is TRBV11-1 and J is TRBJ1-2; D is unresolved. V lost 4 bases to trimming and J lost 1 base, with 13 bases between them. In germline, CDR1 is SGHAT, CDR2 FQDESV (reference sequence). CDR3 length equals 15 residues. The CDR3 bases are TGTGCCAGCAGCTCCGGGCCCCACGTTAACTATGGCTACACCTTC. Protein product: CASSSGPHVNYGYTF.

The chain combines TRBV28 with TRBJ1-2; 8 bases agree with TRBD1. V shed 4 bases and J 4 bases; nucleotides not matched to a gene: 5. The CDR3 consists of 14 residues. Germline V gene sequence: CDR1 MDHEN, CDR2 SYDVKM. The DNA for the CDR3 is TGTGCCAGCAGTTCCGGACAGGGCGGCTATGGCTACACCTTC. It specifies CASSSGQGGYGYTF.

This chain connects TRBV9 to TRBJ2-3; D gene uncertain. The CDR3 spans 12 residues. V was clipped by 3 bases and J by 4 bases, with 6 bases between them. Per germline, CDR1 SGDLS and CDR2 YYNGEE. The DNA for the CDR3 is TGTGCCAGCAGCGCCGTATCAGATACGCAGTATTTT. It encodes CASSAVSDTQYF.

The rearrangement links TRBV9 to TRBJ2-2; 9 bases fit TRBD2. The germline V gene has CDR1 SGDLS and CDR2 YYNGEE. The CDR3 extends over 22 amino acids. Trimming took 3 bases from V and 4 from J; bases not matched to a gene: 25. CDR3 DNA: TGTGCCAGCAGCGCCCGACGAATGACTAGCGGCGCGATCGTGACTTCCACCGGGGAGCTGTTTTTT. Its protein is CASSARRMTSGAIVTSTGELFF.

V usage is TRBV5-4 and J usage is TRBJ2-3; TRBD2 might be the D (6 bases). CDR1 and CDR2 from the germline V gene are SGHNT and YYREEE (reference sequence). This CDR3 region has 13 residues. V lost 4 bases and J lost 4, with 10 bases in between. As DNA, the CDR3 is TGTGCCAGCAGCCAGACGGGGGCAGATACGCAGTATTTT. Amino acid sequence: CASSQTGADTQYF.

The V call is TRBV6-6, the J call TRBJ1-6; possible D gene TRBD1, 5 bases. CDR1 is MNHNY and CDR2 is SVGAGI in the germline V gene (reference sequence). Trimming shortened V by 2 bases and J by 6 bases, and 11 bases separated the two germline ends. This CDR3 comprises 15 residues. CDR3 protein: CASSYKGQGNSPLHF. The CDR3 DNA reads TGTGCCAGCAGTTACAAGGGCCAGGGTAATTCACCCCTCCACTTT.

V gene TRBV6-4 combines with J gene TRBJ2-2, with D maybe TRBD1 (6 bases). The germline CDR1 and CDR2 sequences are MRHNA and SNTAGT. The CDR3 consists of 14 residues. Trimming took off 4 bases at V and 3 bases at J, with 9 bases between the two ends. The CDR3 DNA reads as TGTGCCAGCAGTGTCAACAGGGACACCGGGGAGCTGTTTTTT. This encodes CASSVNRDTGELFF.

This sequence joins TRBV2 and TRBJ2-3; perhaps D is TRBD1 or TRBD2 (5 bases each). The CDR3 is made up of 14 amino acids. The V gene lost 9 bases and the J gene lost 1 base, with 14 bases spanning the gap. Germline assignment: CDR1 SNHLY and CDR2 FYNNEI. The CDR3 spells CASDRDRGTDTQYF. CDR3 sequence (DNA): TGTGCCAGTGATAGGGACCGGGGCACAGATACGCAGTATTTT.

V gene TRBV6-1 combines with J gene TRBJ2-1; a weak D match, TRBD2 (6 bases). V lost 1 base to trimming and J lost 4 bases, with 8 bases between them. The CDR3 loop spans 14 amino acids. The germline CDR1 and CDR2 sequences are MNHNS and SASEGT. CDR3 sequence: CASSEGAGYNEQFF. The DNA for the CDR3 is TGTGCCAGCAGTGAAGGAGCGGGTTACAATGAGCAGTTCTTC.

The DNA of the CDR3 is TGTGCCAGCAGTGATTGGTACGAGCAGTACTTC. This sequence encodes CASSDWYEQYF. The chain carries TRBV6-1 and TRBJ2-7; no reliable D call. This CDR3 has 11 residues. The germline CDR1 and CDR2 sequences are MNHNS and SASEGT. V was cut by 3 bases and J by 4 bases, with 4 bases left in between.

The chain has TRBV29-1 and TRBJ1-5; D unclear. The CDR3 spans 14 residues. V gave up 7 bases and J gave up 2 bases, with 15 bases separating them. CDR1 and CDR2 (germline): SQVTM, ANQGSEA. CDR3 nucleotide sequence: TGCAGCGCTACGTCGGGGTCAGGCAATCAGCCCCAGCATTTT. It yields the protein CSATSGSGNQPQHF.

For the CDR3, the DNA is TGTGCCAGTAGTATTGTTAGCGGGGTTGCCTACGAGCAGTACTTC. Translating it yields CASSIVSGVAYEQYF. V usage is TRBV19 and J usage is TRBJ2-7, with TRBD2 matching 8 bases. Germline V gene data show CDR1 as LNHDA and CDR2 as SQIVND (reference sequence). V gave up 3 bases and J gave up 2 bases; unmatched junction bases: 6. CDR3 length: 15 residues. The entire variable domain, with the rest obtained from reference TRBV19 and TRBJ2-7, is as follows: DGGITQSPKYLFRKEGQNVTLSCEQNLNHDAMYWYRQDPGQGLRLIYYSQIVNDFQKGDIAEGYSVSREKKESFPLTVTSAQKNPTAFYLCASSIVSGVAYEQYFGPGTRLTVT.

The rearrangement joins TRBV5-1 to TRBJ1-1, with 8 bases fitting TRBD1. This CDR3 contains 17 residues. Germline V gene lookup returns CDR1 SGHRS and CDR2 YFSETQ. J was trimmed by 2 bases and V by 2 bases; bases with no gene match: 11. Here the CDR3 DNA reads TGCGCCAGCAGCTTAGACAGGGGTGGAAGTCCCAACACTGAAGCTTTCTTT. Protein sequence: CASSLDRGGSPNTEAFF.

This clone was seen just once. V usage is TRBV24-1 and J usage is TRBJ2-2; TRBD1 aligns across 8 bases. The CDR3 is 16 residues long. The germline gives CDR1 KGHDR, CDR2 SFDVKD. J gave up 3 bases and V 4 bases, and 6 bases lay outside the gene matches. CDR3 loop: CATSDRTGKDTGELFF. The CDR3 region has the DNA TGTGCCACCAGTGACCGGACAGGGAAGGACACCGGGGAGCTGTTTTTT.

This clone was observed a handful of times. The chain employs TRBV30 and TRBJ1-2; no reliable D call. This CDR3 contains 14 residues. Trimming stripped 2 bases from V and 7 bases from J, with 17 bases between. The germline CDR1 and CDR2 sequences are GTSNPN and SVGIG (reference sequence). The CDR3 nucleotides read TGTGCCTGGAGTCACCCGGGGAGGGCTTCTGGCTACACCTTC. Protein: CAWSHPGRASGYTF.

This CDR3 reads CASSIGGDTEAFF. The CDR3, as DNA: TGTGCCAGTAGTATAGGTGGGGACACTGAAGCTTTCTTT. The genes are TRBV19 and TRBJ1-1; D is ambiguous. This CDR3 comprises 13 residues. Germline lookup yields CDR1 LNHDA and CDR2 SQIVND (reference sequence). Trimming took off 1 base at V and 3 bases at J, with 6 bases between the two ends.

The chain has TRBV5-6 and TRBJ2-5; 10 positions match TRBD1. Germline CDR1 reads SGHDT; CDR2 reads YYEEEE. The CDR3 spans 16 residues. Trimming at V came to 4 bases and at J to 2 bases, leaving 8 bases not matched to a gene. CDR3 residues: CASSPWTGGRQETQYF. Written as DNA, the CDR3 is TGTGCCAGCAGCCCTTGGACAGGGGGTAGGCAAGAGACCCAGTACTTC.

The rearrangement joins TRBV2 to TRBJ2-3, with TRBD2 identical over 11 bases. Germline values: CDR1 SNHLY, CDR2 FYNNEI. Germline trimming cut 9 bases from V and 4 bases from J; bases unmatched to any gene: 3. CDR3 length: 13 amino acids. The CDR3, as DNA: TGTGCCAGGTCGGGACTAGCGGCAGATACGCAGTATTTT. Encoded protein: CARSGLAADTQYF.

V and J are TRBV2 and TRBJ1-6; TRBD1 agrees at 9 bases. Germline CDR1 reads SNHLY; CDR2 reads FYNNEI. The CDR3 contains 15 residues. The J segment lost 7 bases and the V segment lost 6 bases, leaving 7 bases of the junction unmatched. CDR3 amino acids: CASRGAGTGNSPLHF. The CDR3 DNA reads as TGTGCCAGCAGAGGGGCCGGGACAGGGAATTCACCCCTCCACTTT.

J is TRBJ2-3 and V is TRBV4-3; D remains ambiguous. Trimming left V 1 base short and J 1 base short, with 3 bases between. CDR1 is LGHNA, CDR2 YSLEER, per germline. The CDR3 runs to 13 residues. CDR3 nucleotide sequence: TGCGCCAGCAGCCAAGTGCGCACAGATACGCAGTATTTT. It translates to CASSQVRTDTQYF.

The V call is TRBV7-3, the J call TRBJ2-5; D is perhaps TRBD1 (6 bases). This CDR3 region has 13 residues. Germline CDR1 reads SGHTA; CDR2 reads FQGTGA. V gave up 5 bases and J gave up 2 bases, with 9 bases separating them. CDR3 sequence (DNA): TGTGCCAGCAGCCCCGGACAGCAAGAGACCCAGTACTTC. This gives the protein CASSPGQQETQYF.

The chain combines TRBV4-1 with TRBJ1-3; no definite D call. Germline V gene sequence: CDR1 MGHRA, CDR2 YSYEKL. The length of the CDR3 is 17 residues. Trimming shortened V by 1 base and J by 0 bases, and 13 bases separated the two germline ends. Here the CDR3 DNA reads TGCGCCAGCAGCCAAGCTCCAGATGGTCTCTCTGGAAACACCATATATTTT. Protein product: CASSQAPDGLSGNTIYF.

The gene calls are TRBV11-2 and TRBJ2-7; TRBD1 aligns across 7 bases. The junction had 2 bases not matched to a gene; V was cut back by 1 base and J by 2 bases. Per germline, CDR1 SGHAT and CDR2 FQNNGV. The CDR3 length is 14 residues. This CDR3 reads CASSLAQGAYEQYF. The CDR3 nucleotides are TGTGCCAGCAGCTTAGCGCAGGGGGCCTACGAGCAGTACTTC.

The rearrangement uses TRBV25-1 and TRBJ1-6; D gene ambiguous. The length of the CDR3 is 14 residues. CDR1 and CDR2 (germline): MGHDK, SYGVNS. Trimming removed 6 bases at V and 7 bases at J, with 13 bases between. The CDR3 spells CASSSDKMNSPLHF. The CDR3 nucleotides are TGTGCCAGCAGCTCCGACAAGATGAATTCACCCCTCCACTTT.

The V and J genes are TRBV5-5 and TRBJ1-1; D uncertain. V lost 4 bases to trimming and J lost 4 bases, with 14 bases between them. From germline, CDR1 is SGHKS and CDR2 YYEKEE (reference sequence). The CDR3 covers 14 residues. CDR3 loop: CASSMDPGATEAFF. In DNA form, the CDR3 reads TGTGCCAGCAGCATGGACCCCGGAGCCACTGAAGCTTTCTTT.